Sequencing of this T cell receptor (beta chain) was carried out in a study of cytomegalovirus exposure and HLA in healthy donors. Study information: The study placed around 80% of its 398 genotyped donors in the Caucasian-associated ancestry cluster. The study, taken as a whole, reports: Near-uniform donor sequencing depth was presumed by presence/absence analyses. The HLA-A and HLA-B alleles of most subjects were reportedly predicted accurately from TCR beta sequences. The study dropped some indistinguishable V segments, TRBV6-2 and TRBV6-3 among them.

The study ran its PCR with 60 Vbeta and 13 Jbeta primers. Generated by immunoSEQ multiplex PCR, the TCRdb table keeps only in-frame clones and is missing some. In the table there are about 200,000 clones, 82% of which are singletons. Remarks on this clone: Its antigen remains unknown.

The CDR3 length is 13 residues. Germline V gene sequence: CDR1 SGHDT, CDR2 YYEEEE. V dropped 3 bases and J dropped 6 bases, with 10 bases sitting between them. The chain recombines TRBV5-6 with TRBJ2-1, with D possibly matching TRBD2 (6 bases). The TCR comes from a man aged 40-49 years in good health and CMV-seropositive. Sequenced input: PBMCs. As DNA, the CDR3 is TGTGCCAGCAGCTGGCGGGATCTCAATGAGCAGTTCTTC. Encoded protein: CASSWRDLNEQFF.